This T cell receptor beta chain is drawn from a study of T cell repertoires in ileal Crohn's disease. Study background: About half received postoperative treatment, some 10 with thiopurines and roughly 20 anti-TNF.

The time point is: inflamed ileum from the surgical specimen. Points on this clone: Its target is unknown.

Study results and caveats: Every patient over 26.8% clonality showed endoscopic recurrence.

Sequencing used immunoSEQ multiplex PCR; TCRdb keeps in-frame clones, though not all of them. The sample has around 5,200 clones, around 76% seen once. Germline CDR1 and CDR2: MRHNA and SNTAGT. The CDR3 runs to 14 residues. Trimming cost V 0 bases and J 1 base, with 5 bases left between them. Material: ileal tissue. The rearrangement joins TRBV6-4 to TRBJ2-3, with a weak D call TRBD1 (5 bases). This TCR was recovered from an adult with Crohn's disease. CDR3 sequence reads: CASSDSTGTDTQYF. The CDR3 DNA reads TGTGCCAGCAGTGACTCGACAGGCACAGATACGCAGTATTTT.